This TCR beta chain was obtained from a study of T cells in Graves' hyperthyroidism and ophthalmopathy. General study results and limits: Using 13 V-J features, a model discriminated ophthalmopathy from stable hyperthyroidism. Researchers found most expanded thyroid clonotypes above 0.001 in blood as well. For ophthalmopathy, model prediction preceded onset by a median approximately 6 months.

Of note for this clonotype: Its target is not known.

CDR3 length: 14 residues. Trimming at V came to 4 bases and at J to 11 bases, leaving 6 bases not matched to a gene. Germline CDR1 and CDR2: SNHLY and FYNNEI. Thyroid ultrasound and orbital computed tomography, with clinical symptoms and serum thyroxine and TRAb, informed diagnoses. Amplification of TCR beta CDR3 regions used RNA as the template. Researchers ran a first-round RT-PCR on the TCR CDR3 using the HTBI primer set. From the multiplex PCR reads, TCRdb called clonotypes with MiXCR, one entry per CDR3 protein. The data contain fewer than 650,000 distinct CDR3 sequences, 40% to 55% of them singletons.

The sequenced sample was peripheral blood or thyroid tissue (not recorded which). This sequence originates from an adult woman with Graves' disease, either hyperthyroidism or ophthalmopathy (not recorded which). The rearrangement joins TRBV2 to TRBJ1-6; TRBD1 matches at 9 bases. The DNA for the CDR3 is TGTGCCAGCAGTGGGGGACAGGGTGGAACACCCCTCCACTTT. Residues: CASSGGQGGTPLHF.